These 26 T cell receptor beta chains came from one sample sequenced in a study of breast tumors, draining lymph nodes, adjacent tissues. MiXCR, applied by TCRdb to the multiplex PCR reads, yields one record per CDR3 protein. Altogether 200,000 to 300,000 distinct CDR3 sequences are present, more than 30% being singletons, with the ten largest covering more than 0.85%. The lymph nodes were axillary draining lymph nodes from breast cancer patients. Sequenced sample: axillary lymph node tissue. The receptors shown here come from a female donor with breast cancer. Some clones in this sample may be carry-over from other donors' samples.

The table lists this clonotype with a count of one. The rearrangement joins TRBV7-9 to TRBJ2-2; either TRBD1 or TRBD2 may supply D (5 bases each). Trimming left V 6 bases short and J 7 bases short, with 21 bases between. This CDR3 region has 16 residues. CDR1 SEHNR and CDR2 FQNEAQ come from the germline V gene (reference sequence). DNA for the CDR3: TGTGCCAGCAGTTTATTACCCGGGACGGCTAGCGGGGAGCTGTTTTTT. Its translation: CASSLLPGTASGELFF.

In regard to this clonotype: This may be a read error, as it is one base from a much larger clone. The chain employs TRBV6-2 or TRBV6-3 and TRBJ2-5; D is unclear. The CDR3 covers 13 residues. Germline assignment: CDR1 MNHEY and CDR2 SVGEGT. CDR3 bases: TGTGCCAGCAGTTACTCTATATCGGCGACCCGGTACTTC. Amino acid sequence: CASSYSISATRYF.

This clonotype was recorded at least ten times. This chain joins TRBV12-3 or TRBV12-4 and TRBJ1-6; 7 positions match TRBD1. The CDR3 is made up of 13 amino acids. V was clipped by 5 bases and J by 8 bases; unmatched bases: 3. For the CDR3, the DNA is TGTGCCAGCAGTCGACAGGGTGATTCACCCCTCCACTTT. The encoded protein is CASSRQGDSPLHF.

V is TRBV19 and J is TRBJ2-4, with D possibly being TRBD1 or TRBD2 (5 bases each). The germline V and J ends were trimmed by 3 bases and 3 bases, with 12 bases remaining between them. Germline CDR1 is LNHDA and CDR2 is SQIVND (reference sequence). This CDR3 spans 15 amino acids. The CDR3 here is CASSIGRDGKNIQYF. The CDR3 DNA sequence: TGTGCCAGTAGTATCGGACGGGACGGCAAAAACATTCAGTACTTC.

The chain joins TRBV18 to TRBJ1-6; D is perhaps TRBD1 (5 bases). CDR1 is KGHSH and CDR2 is LQKENI in the germline V gene. CDR3 length: 18 amino acids. V was cut by 1 base and J by 0 bases, with 13 bases left in between. The CDR3 reads CASSPRPRGGSYNSPLHF. The CDR3 DNA follows: TGTGCCAGCTCACCACGCCCACGGGGGGGCTCCTATAATTCACCCCTCCACTTT.

With respect to this clonotype: This may be a read error, as it is one base from a much larger clone. V is TRBV10-2 and J is TRBJ2-3; no clear D gene. The CDR3 contains 11 residues. The V gene's germline CDR1 is WSHSY and CDR2 SAAADI. The CDR3 bases are TGCGCCGGCAGTGACGGGGATACGCAGTATTTT. Encoded protein: CAGSDGDTQYF.

V usage is TRBV10-1 and J usage is TRBJ1-5, with 9 bases identical to TRBD1. J gave up 14 bases and V 6 bases, and 8 bases lay outside the gene matches. The CDR3 sequence is 12 residues long. Germline loops: CDR1 WNHNN, CDR2 SYGVQD (reference sequence). The CDR3 DNA reads TGCGCCAGCAGAGGGACAGGGATTTACGAGCATTTT. It yields the protein CASRGTGIYEHF.

With regard to this clonotype: The conserved phenylalanine or tryptophan is not found at the CDR3 terminus, so this likely reflects a read error. V and J are TRBV7-9 and TRBJ1-6; TRBD1 matches at 9 bases. The CDR3 runs to 15 residues. The V gene's germline CDR1 is SEHNR and CDR2 FQNEAQ (reference sequence). Trimming removed 5 bases from V and 8 bases from J; junction bases left unmatched: 7. DNA of the CDR3: TGTGCCAGCAGCCTCGGACAGGGGCTGGATTCACCCCTCCACCTT. This gives the protein CASSLGQGLDSPLHL.

This clonotype was seen ten or more times. V is TRBV12-3 or TRBV12-4 and J is TRBJ1-2, with no clear D. V was clipped by 1 base and J by 4 bases, with 4 bases between them. The CDR3 has 12 amino acids. The CDR3 loop reads CASSLVLYGYTF. The CDR3 region has the DNA TGTGCCAGCAGTTTAGTCCTCTATGGCTACACCTTC.

The chain carries TRBV6-1 and TRBJ2-7; 10 bases fit TRBD1. Trimming at V came to 0 bases and at J to 1 base, leaving 6 bases not matched to a gene. CDR1 is MNHNS and CDR2 is SASEGT in the germline V gene. The CDR3 totals 17 residues. CDR3 DNA: TGTGCCAGCAGTGAAGCGCTGACAGGGGGCATATCCTACGAGCAGTACTTC. It codes for CASSEALTGGISYEQYF.

This clonotype came up many times. The J gene is TRBJ1-5, the V gene TRBV20-1, with a weak D call TRBD1 (5 bases). Trimming stripped 5 bases from V and 5 bases from J, with 16 bases between. CDR3 length equals 14 residues. Germline V gene data show CDR1 as DFQATT and CDR2 as SNEGSKA (reference sequence). CDR3 loop: CSAPKLGVDQPQHF. The CDR3 DNA follows: TGCAGTGCTCCCAAACTGGGGGTAGATCAGCCCCAGCATTTT.

Concerning this clonotype itself: Since a much larger clone is just one base distant, this may be a read error. In this CDR3 the conserved last residue, phenylalanine or tryptophan, is missing, so a read error is likely. It is unclear where the CDR3 begins or ends on the DNA, so no DNA is shown, and the CDR3 is as TCRdb lists it. V usage is TRBV7-8 and J usage is TRBJ2-1; the D segment call TRBD2 is taken from the table without a DNA check. CDR1 SGHVS and CDR2 FQNEAQ come from the germline V gene. The CDR3 is 11 amino acids long, termini counted. CDR3 residues: CASSELLGEFL.

This clonotype was seen at least ten times. The chain links TRBV7-2 to TRBJ2-7; tentative D call: TRBD1 (6 bases). This CDR3 is built from 15 residues. Trimming pared 2 bases from V and 6 bases from J, leaving 17 bases between. CDR1 is SGHTA, CDR2 FQGNSA, per germline. The CDR3: CASSLSGASAGEQYF. The CDR3 nucleotides are TGTGCCAGCAGCTTATCAGGGGCGTCGGCGGGCGAGCAGTACTTC.

The chain employs TRBV27 and TRBJ2-1; possibly TRBD2 for D (6 bases). This CDR3 spans 17 amino acids. The germline CDR1 and CDR2 sequences are MNHEY and SMNVEV (reference sequence). The V and J ends lost 5 bases and 2 bases respectively, with 19 bases between them. CDR3 residues: CASSERAGFVTYNEQFF. CDR3 coding DNA: TGTGCCAGCAGTGAGCGGGCGGGGTTCGTTACCTACAATGAGCAGTTCTTC.

About this clonotype itself: A read error may be the cause here, since a much bigger clone is one base away. V usage is TRBV11-2 and J usage is TRBJ2-5; D is uncertain. Per the germline V gene, CDR1 is SGHAT and CDR2 is FQNNGV. This CDR3 is 17 amino acids long. Trimming took 1 base from V and 1 from J, leaving 16 bases between them. The CDR3 reads CASSLGPSVGSQETQYF. The CDR3 DNA sequence: TGTGCCAGCAGCTTAGGCCCATCGGTCGGTTCCCAAGAGACCCAGTACTTC.

This chain uses TRBV6-6 with TRBJ2-7, with no clear D. There are 14 residues in the CDR3. Germline assignment: CDR1 MNHNY and CDR2 SVGAGI (reference sequence). V lost 6 bases, J lost 2 bases, and 14 bases lay in between. The CDR3 DNA reads as TGTGCCAGCAGCCCGACCGGTCCCCCCTACGAGCAGTACTTC. This sequence encodes CASSPTGPPYEQYF.

The chain recombines TRBV9 with TRBJ2-2; 11 bases are a match to TRBD2. CDR3 length: 18 amino acids. Germline V lookup: CDR1 SGDLS, CDR2 YYNGEE. V was pared by 1 base and J by 3 bases, with 8 bases of the junction left unmatched. The CDR3 loop reads CASSVSATSGDDTGELFF. The DNA for the CDR3 is TGTGCCAGCAGCGTATCGGCGACTAGCGGGGATGACACCGGGGAGCTGTTTTTT.

The chain has TRBV5-4 and TRBJ2-1; D is tentatively TRBD1 or TRBD2 (5 bases each). This CDR3 contains 15 residues. Germline V lookup: CDR1 SGHNT, CDR2 YYREEE (reference sequence). Trimming removed 4 bases at V and 3 bases at J, with 14 bases between. CDR3: CASSKPGPDYNEQFF. The CDR3 coding sequence is TGTGCCAGCAGCAAACCGGGACCGGACTACAATGAGCAGTTCTTC.

In this sample, this clonotype turned up many times. The gene calls are TRBV5-8 and TRBJ1-6; 10 bases are a match to TRBD1. CDR3 length equals 16 residues. CDR1 is SGHTS and CDR2 is YDEGEE in the germline V gene. With 1 base clipped from V and 7 bases from J, the junction kept 5 bases outside the gene matches. This chain's CDR3 is CASSLRGTGANSPLHF. CDR3 nucleotides: TGTGCCAGCAGCTTGCGTGGGACAGGGGCAAATTCACCCCTCCACTTT. Complete variable domain (other parts from reference TRBV5-8 and TRBJ1-6): EAGVTQSPTHLIKTRGQQATLRCSPISGHTSVYWYQQALGLGLQFLLWYDEGEERNRGNFPPRFSGRQFPNYSSELNVNALELEDSALYLCASSLRGTGANSPLHFGNGTRLTVT.

V usage is TRBV20-1 and J usage is TRBJ2-7; D is perhaps TRBD2 (6 bases). The CDR3 extends over 14 amino acids. Per the germline V gene, CDR1 is DFQATT and CDR2 is SNEGSKA (reference sequence). The CDR3 is CNASGDVIVYEQYF. The DNA of the CDR3 is TGCAATGCATCGGGGGACGTAATCGTTTACGAGCAGTACTTC.

The V call is TRBV19, the J call TRBJ2-5, with 8 bases lining up with TRBD2. CDR1 is LNHDA, CDR2 SQIVND, per germline (reference sequence). The CDR3 consists of 12 residues. The J segment lost 3 bases and the V segment lost 7 bases, leaving 1 base of the junction unmatched. The CDR3 sequence: CASNSGKETQYF. CDR3 DNA: TGTGCCAGTAATAGCGGGAAAGAGACCCAGTACTTC.

This clonotype was seen at least ten times. The chain is built from TRBV20-1 and TRBJ2-7; D call uncertain. From germline, CDR1 is DFQATT and CDR2 SNEGSKA (reference sequence). CDR3 size: 15 residues. V gave up 1 base and J gave up 3 bases, with 16 bases separating them. As DNA, the CDR3 is TGCAGTGCTAGAGCTCCTGAACGGGTCCGCTACGAGCAGTACTTC. This codes for CSARAPERVRYEQYF.

This clonotype was seen ten or more times. The CDR3 coding sequence is TGTGCCAGCAGCACCGACAGGGCGGGAGGCTACACCTTC. It encodes CASSTDRAGGYTF. V usage is TRBV7-3 and J usage is TRBJ1-2, with TRBD1 matching 7 bases. The CDR3 has 13 amino acids. The J segment lost 8 bases and the V segment lost 5 bases, leaving 8 bases of the junction unmatched. CDR1 is SGHTA and CDR2 is FQGTGA in the germline V gene.

In this sample, this clonotype turned up many times. The V call is TRBV2, the J call TRBJ2-7; TRBD2 agrees at 8 bases. This CDR3 spans 15 amino acids. Trimming removed 3 bases from V and 6 bases from J; junction bases left unmatched: 10. The germline CDR1 and CDR2 sequences are SNHLY and FYNNEI. This CDR3 reads CASSERSGSVREQYF. The CDR3 DNA follows: TGTGCCAGCAGTGAGAGGAGCGGGAGTGTTCGCGAGCAGTACTTC.

A remark on this clonotype: One end of the junction does not line up with germline, which may come from a read error. The V call is TRBV6-2 or TRBV6-3, the J call TRBJ2-2; 14 nucleotides agree with TRBD2. Germline CDR1 reads MNHEY; CDR2 reads SVGEGT. The CDR3 length is 15 residues. The CDR3 bases are TGTGCCAGCAGTCGACTAGCGGGAGGGGCCGGGGAGCTGCTTTTT. Translation: CASSRLAGGAGELLF.

The chain joins TRBV18 to TRBJ2-1; 7 bases map to TRBD2. Germline trimming cut 3 bases from V and 4 bases from J; bases unmatched to any gene: 6. In germline, CDR1 is KGHSH, CDR2 LQKENI. This CDR3 contains 15 residues. The CDR3: CASSPQREGYNEQFF. The CDR3, as DNA: TGTGCCAGCTCACCCCAGCGGGAAGGGTACAATGAGCAGTTCTTC.